A single T cell receptor (beta chain) is shown here with its context. J was trimmed by 4 bases and V by 1 base; bases with no gene match: 4. Germline V gene lookup returns CDR1 SGHRS and CDR2 YFSETQ. The CDR3 contains 14 residues. The TCR beta repertoire was assessed by survey-level immunoSEQ sequencing. TCRdb's copy holds only in-frame clones and misses some; the assay was immunoSEQ multiplex PCR. The sample records 55,000 to 70,000 clones, 93% being singletons. The chain links TRBV5-1 to TRBJ1-1; 7 bases map to TRBD1. The sequencing input was PBMCs. The receptor's source is a man aged 40-55 years with rheumatoid arthritis. The CDR3 DNA is TGCGCCAGCAGCTTGCGTCAGGGGGGCACTGAAGCTTTCTTT. The encoded protein is CASSLRQGGTEAFF.